This T cell receptor beta chain stems from a study of T cells in Graves' hyperthyroidism and ophthalmopathy. This clonotype showed up just a few times. The antigen remains undetermined. At least 3 on the Clinical Activity Score was recorded for ophthalmopathy patients, who also had NOSPECS grade at least 4 and duration under 3 months. Out of approximately 10 ml of fresh peripheral blood came the PBMCs. Amplification of TCR beta CDR3 regions was performed using RNA transcripts as template. When the TCR CDR3 underwent first-round RT-PCR, the HTBI primer set was used. TCRdb called the multiplex PCR reads again in MiXCR, with one record for every CDR3 protein. This table has 400,000 or so distinct CDR3 sequences, 13% to 15% appearing once. V was trimmed by 3 bases and J by 10 bases, leaving 8 bases between them. This CDR3 is 12 amino acids long. Germline V gene lookup returns CDR1 SGDLS and CDR2 YYNGEE.

Whole-study findings and limits: In simple terms, a model built on 13 V-J features told ophthalmopathy apart from stable hyperthyroidism. Among clonotypes expanded in thyroid above 0.001, most were also found in blood.

The genes are TRBV9 and TRBJ1-6; no reliable D call. The sequence was collected from a woman between 55 and 75 years old with Graves' ophthalmopathy. Material: blood. The CDR3 DNA reads TGTGCCAGCAGCGACCGTATGTCACCCCTCCACTTT. Translation: CASSDRMSPLHF.